This T cell receptor beta chain was recovered during a study of OX40 agonist ivuxolimab in advanced cancers. Study information: Two cutaneous melanoma patients and one hepatocellular carcinoma patient, three in all, had partial responses. Findings of the study overall: CD4+ and CD8+ blood T cells expanded clonally by week 6 at 0.1 to 3.0 mg/kg.

No patient had autoimmune disease or received systemic immunosuppression. Worth noting for this clone: Its target is not known.

Sequencing used immunoSEQ multiplex PCR; TCRdb keeps in-frame clones, though not all of them. The table records tens of thousands of clones, 85% to 90% of them present only once. The CDR3 totals 13 residues. Trimming removed 4 bases at V and 10 bases at J, with 16 bases between. Germline V gives CDR1 GTSNPN, CDR2 SVGIG (reference sequence). The clonotype comes from an adult with an advanced solid tumor such as melanoma, head and neck, liver or kidney cancer. This specimen was CD4+ or CD8+ T cells sorted from blood, taken in a trial of the OX40 agonist ivuxolimab. The rearrangement joins TRBV30 to TRBJ1-4; D is perhaps TRBD1 (5 bases). The chain's CDR3 is CAWTRGQLTKLFF. In nucleotides, the CDR3 is TGTGCCTGGACGAGGGGTCAGCTGACAAAACTGTTTTTT.